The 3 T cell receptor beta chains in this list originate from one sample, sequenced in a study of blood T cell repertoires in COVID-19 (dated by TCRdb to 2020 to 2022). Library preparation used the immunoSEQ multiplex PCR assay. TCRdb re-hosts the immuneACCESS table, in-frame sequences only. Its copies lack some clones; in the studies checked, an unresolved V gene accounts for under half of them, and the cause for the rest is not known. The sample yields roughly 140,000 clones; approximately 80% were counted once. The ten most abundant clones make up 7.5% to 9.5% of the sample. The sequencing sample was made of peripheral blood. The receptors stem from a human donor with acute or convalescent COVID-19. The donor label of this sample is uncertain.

The CDR3 bases are TGTGCCAGCAGCCCCGGACAGGGGGAGGGCTACACCTTC. Its translation: CASSPGQGEGYTF. The genes are TRBV5-4 and TRBJ1-2; TRBD1 matches 10 bases. Losses at the gene ends were 4 bases for V and 8 bases for J; bases not matched to a gene: 5. Germline CDR1 SGHNT, CDR2 YYREEE (reference sequence). There are 13 residues in the CDR3.

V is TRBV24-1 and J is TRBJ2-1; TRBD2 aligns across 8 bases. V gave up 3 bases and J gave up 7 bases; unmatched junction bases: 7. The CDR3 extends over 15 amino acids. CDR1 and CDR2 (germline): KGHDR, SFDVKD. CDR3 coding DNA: TGTGCCACCAGTGATCCGAGGGCGGGGGGAAATGAGCAGTTCTTC. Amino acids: CATSDPRAGGNEQFF.

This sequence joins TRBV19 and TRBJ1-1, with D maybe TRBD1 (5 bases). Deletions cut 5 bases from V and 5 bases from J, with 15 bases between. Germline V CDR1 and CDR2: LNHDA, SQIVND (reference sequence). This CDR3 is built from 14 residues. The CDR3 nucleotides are TGTGCCAGTAGTCCAAGGATGGGGGGGACTGAAGCTTTCTTT. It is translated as CASSPRMGGTEAFF.